These T cell receptor beta chains were read from a single sample in a study of T-cell memory formation after mild COVID-19. TCRdb re-called the 5' RACE reads through MiXCR, storing one row per CDR3 protein. The profile covers 250,000 to 400,000 distinct CDR3 sequences, with roughly an eighth appearing a single time and 21% taken by the ten largest. Material for sequencing was PBMCs or a T cell subset sorted from them (not recorded which). The receptors here all came from a man younger than 30 who had mild COVID-19 (a few samples of this study predate the infection). Cell type and time point are not known. Each CDR3 is given with its conserved first and last residue. Each record gives: D gene, V gene, clone size, J gene, CDR3 DNA, CDR3 protein. The D gene is left open where the match is weak. Some rows have no size entry. The others give once, few or many, or a class for an expanded clone.

.	TRBV11-2	few	TRBJ1-5	TGTGCCAGCAGCTTCCAGGGATCGGGGCAGCCCCAGCATTTT	CASSFQGSGQPQHF
TRBD2	TRBV15	few	TRBJ2-3	TGTGCCACCAGCAGGAGGACTAGTCTCACAGATACGCAGTATTTT	CATSRRTSLTDTQYF
.	TRBV7-8	.	TRBJ1-5	TGTGCCAGCAGCTTTAGTAGGCAGGGCGGCAATCAGCCCCAGCATTTT	CASSFSRQGGNQPQHF
.	TRBV7-9	few	TRBJ1-2	TGTGCCAGCAGCCTCGTGAGGGTGGCTATGATCTATGGCTACACCTTC	CASSLVRVAMIYGYTF
TRBD1	TRBV9	.	TRBJ2-3	TGTGCCAGCAGCGCAACATACAGGGGGAGCACAGATACGCAGTATTTT	CASSATYRGSTDTQYF
.	TRBV5-1	.	TRBJ1-1	TGCGCCAGCAGGCAGGGGTCTTCAAACACTGAAGCTTTCTTT	CASRQGSSNTEAFF
TRBD1	TRBV6-5	few	TRBJ2-1	TGTGCCAGCAGTCGGACAGGGGGCAATGAGCAGTTCTTC	CASSRTGGNEQFF
.	TRBV19	.	TRBJ1-4	TGTGCCACCCACAAAGGGGATAGGGGTGAAAAACTGTTTTTT	CATHKGDRGEKLFF
TRBD2	TRBV11-2	.	TRBJ2-2	TGTGCCAGCCCCCTGGGGCTAGCGGGGAACACCGGGGAGCTGTTTTTT	CASPLGLAGNTGELFF
.	TRBV4-1	few	TRBJ1-4	TGCGCCAGCAGCCAAGTTGGAGGGGGAAAGAATGAAAAACTGTTTTTT	CASSQVGGGKNEKLFF
TRBD1	TRBV27	few	TRBJ1-1	TGTGCCAGCAGTCCTACGACAGGGGTAATTACTGAAGCTTTCTTT	CASSPTTGVITEAFF
.	TRBV27	few	TRBJ2-3	TGTGCCAGCAGTTTACCCCCAGATACGCAGTATTTT	CASSLPPDTQYF
.	TRBV19	many	TRBJ2-3	TGTGCCAGTAGTATAAGGCCGCTAGATACGCAGTATTTT	CASSIRPLDTQYF
.	TRBV5-1	.	TRBJ1-1	TGCGCCAGCAGCTTGGAGCGCACCTACACTGAAGCTTTCTTT	CASSLERTYTEAFF
TRBD1	TRBV20-1	.	TRBJ2-2	TGCAGTGCTAGGGGACAGGGGGACACCGGGGAGCTGTTTTTT	CSARGQGDTGELFF
.	TRBV4-3	.	TRBJ2-2	TGCGCCAGCAGCCAACCAAATGTCTTGGAGGGCACCGGGGAGCTGTTTTTT	CASSQPNVLEGTGELFF
.	TRBV9	few	TRBJ2-2	TGTGCCAGCAGTTCGACAGGTTGGACCGGGGAGCTGTTTTTT	CASSSTGWTGELFF
.	TRBV10-3	few	TRBJ1-1	TGTGCCACTCATAACCGGGGCAACACTGAAGCTTTCTTT	CATHNRGNTEAFF
.	TRBV6-2/TRBV6-3	.	TRBJ2-3	TGTGCCAGCAAAGCTAGCGCAGCGGGTACGCAGTATTTT	CASKASAAGTQYF
.	TRBV4-2	many	TRBJ2-3	TGTGCCAGCAGCCAAGGGACAAGAGCCACAGATACGCAGTATTTT	CASSQGTRATDTQYF
.	TRBV4-1	.	TRBJ1-1	TGCGCCAGCAGCCACCTTAAGGGGGGCACTGAAGCTTTCTTT	CASSHLKGGTEAFF
TRBD2	TRBV7-9	.	TRBJ2-6	TGTGCCAGCAGCCGGGGGACGACTAGCGGGGCCTCTGGGGCCAACGTCCTGACTTTC	CASSRGTTSGASGANVLTF
.	TRBV4-2	many	TRBJ1-1	TGTGCCAGCAGCCAAATGGGGCAGGGCACTGAAGCTTTCTTT	CASSQMGQGTEAFF
TRBD1	TRBV7-2	many	TRBJ2-7	TGTGCCAGCAGCCCCGGGACAGGGTTCTACGAGCAGTACTTC	CASSPGTGFYEQYF
TRBD1	TRBV7-2	few	TRBJ2-1	TGTGCCAGCAGCTTGTCGACAGGGCCTCAAAATGAGCAGTTCTTC	CASSLSTGPQNEQFF
.	TRBV9	few	TRBJ1-6	TGTGCCAGCAGCGGCAGTCATTCACCCCTCCACTTT	CASSGSHSPLHF
TRBD1	TRBV7-9	few	TRBJ1-2	TGTGCCAGCAGCTTTTCAACAGGGGGTGTCTATGGCTACACCTTC	CASSFSTGGVYGYTF
TRBD1	TRBV10-3	.	TRBJ2-1	TGTGCCATCAGTGAGGCTACCGGGACAGGTAGGGATGAGCAGTTCTTC	CAISEATGTGRDEQFF
.	TRBV5-1	many	TRBJ2-3	TGCGCCAGCAGCGCGGCCAGCGGCCCGACAGATACGCAGTATTTT	CASSAASGPTDTQYF
TRBD1	TRBV20-1	many	TRBJ1-2	TGCAGTGCTTTTAGGGGGCATGGCTACACCTTC	CSAFRGHGYTF
TRBD2	TRBV20-1	few	TRBJ2-1	TGCAGTGCCGTCAACCGAGGCGGTCTAGCGGCCTACAATGAGCAGTTCTTC	CSAVNRGGLAAYNEQFF
TRBD2	TRBV7-2	.	TRBJ2-2	TGTGCCAGCAGCTCGGGACTAGCATGGACCGGGGAGCTGTTTTTT	CASSSGLAWTGELFF
.	TRBV5-6	few	TRBJ2-2	TGTGCCAGCGGACGGATAACTGCCGGGGAGCTGTTTTTT	CASGRITAGELFF
TRBD2	TRBV7-8	.	TRBJ2-1	TGTGCCAGCAGCTTAGCATCGGCGGGGGGGCCCTATGAGCAGTTCTTC	CASSLASAGGPYEQFF
.	TRBV15	.	TRBJ1-2	TGTGCCACCAGCAGAGTTAAGGACAGTCTCTATGGCTACACCTTC	CATSRVKDSLYGYTF
TRBD2	TRBV7-9	.	TRBJ2-1	TGTGCCAGCAGCTTTCCCGGCGGGGGTCGTAATGAGCAGTTCTTC	CASSFPGGGRNEQFF
.	TRBV5-1	.	TRBJ1-1	TGCGCCAGCAGCTGGACGACTGCGAACACTGAAGCTTTCTTT	CASSWTTANTEAFF
.	TRBV10-3	.	TRBJ1-1	TGTGCCATCACAGGGAACACTGAAGCTTTCTTT	CAITGNTEAFF
.	TRBV4-2	.	TRBJ1-3	TGTGCCAGCAGCCAGCCAGGGGAAGCTGGAAACACCATATATTTT	CASSQPGEAGNTIYF
.	TRBV7-2	few	TRBJ1-2	TGTGCCAGCAGCAAACAAGTCGGGAACCAAGGGGATGGCTACACCTTC	CASSKQVGNQGDGYTF